These 15 T cell receptor beta chains were all obtained from the same sample, sequenced in a study of cytomegalovirus exposure and HLA in healthy donors. Use of 60 Vbeta and 13 Jbeta primers characterized the PCR. The table came from immunoSEQ multiplex PCR; TCRdb's copy has only in-frame clones and leaves some out. Among approximately 150,000 clones listed, over 60% were seen once. Sequenced input: PBMCs. These receptors originate from a woman in her 40s in good health and CMV-seronegative.

The chain is built from TRBV14 and TRBJ2-7, with D possibly TRBD2 on 5 matching bases. CDR1 is SGHDN, CDR2 FVKESK, per germline. The CDR3 has 16 residues. Between the trimmed V and J ends, which lost 1 base and 6 bases, there was a span of 19 bases. CDR3 protein: CASSQVSWRGPLEQYF. In nucleotides, the CDR3 is TGTGCCAGCAGCCAAGTATCGTGGCGCGGGCCTCTCGAGCAGTACTTC.

The chain employs TRBV5-1 and TRBJ1-1, with D maybe TRBD1 (6 bases). With 4 bases removed from V and 2 bases from J, the gap between germline ends came to 12 bases. Germline V gives CDR1 SGHRS, CDR2 YFSETQ. CDR3 length equals 14 residues. The CDR3 sequence: CASSIQTGNTEAFF. DNA for the CDR3: TGCGCCAGCAGCATCCAGACAGGTAACACTGAAGCTTTCTTT. Looking up the rest from reference TRBV5-1 and TRBJ1-1 gives the full variable domain: KAGVTQTPRYLIKTRGQQVTLSCSPISGHRSVSWYQQTPGQGLQFLFEYFSETQRNKGNFPGRFSGRQFSNSRSEMNVSTLELGDSALYLCASSIQTGNTEAFFGQGTRLTVV.

The gene calls are TRBV6-1 and TRBJ1-2; D is undetermined. There are 13 residues in the CDR3. Germline-derived CDR1 and CDR2 are MNHNS and SASEGT. Trimming stripped 3 bases from V and 0 bases from J, with 5 bases between. The CDR3 loop is CASSDFSNYGYTF. The CDR3, as DNA: TGTGCCAGCAGTGACTTTTCTAACTATGGCTACACCTTC.

The rearrangement joins TRBV20-1 to TRBJ1-2; D is possibly TRBD1 (6 bases). The CDR3 is made up of 11 amino acids. CDR1 DFQATT and CDR2 SNEGSKA come from the germline V gene (reference sequence). Trimming cost V 5 bases and J 7 bases, with 11 bases left between them. The CDR3 DNA follows: TGCAGTGCTGGGGGACAAACTGGCTACACCTTC. Translated: CSAGGQTGYTF.

The chain is built from TRBV28 and TRBJ1-5, with TRBD1 matching 7 bases. From germline, CDR1 is MDHEN and CDR2 SYDVKM. The J segment lost 5 bases and the V segment lost 8 bases, leaving 9 bases of the junction unmatched. The CDR3 covers 14 residues. The CDR3 spells CASLRQGGDQPQHF. The CDR3 nucleotides are TGTGCCAGCCTCAGACAGGGTGGGGATCAGCCCCAGCATTTT.

The rearrangement uses TRBV2 and TRBJ2-5; perhaps TRBD1 as D (6 bases). The length of the CDR3 is 13 residues. Trimming stripped 6 bases from V and 1 base from J, with 9 bases between. CDR1 and CDR2 from the germline V gene are SNHLY and FYNNEI. The CDR3 region has the DNA TGTGCCAGCAGGGACAGTCTCCAAGAGACCCAGTACTTC. This sequence encodes CASRDSLQETQYF.

The gene calls are TRBV5-4 and TRBJ2-5, with D maybe TRBD1 (5 bases). Trimming stripped 4 bases from V and 4 bases from J, with 14 bases between. This CDR3 is 14 amino acids long. Per germline, CDR1 SGHNT and CDR2 YYREEE (reference sequence). CDR3 DNA sequence: TGTGCCAGCAGCCCGCAAGGGGTGAGAGAGACCCAGTACTTC. This sequence encodes CASSPQGVRETQYF.

The genes are TRBV5-4 and TRBJ1-6; 7 nucleotides agree with TRBD1. The CDR3 spans 16 residues. In germline, CDR1 is SGHNT, CDR2 YYREEE (reference sequence). V shed 2 bases, J shed 7 bases, and the junction held 9 bases outside the gene matches. The CDR3 sequence: CASSFLIGQENSPLHF. The CDR3, as DNA: TGTGCCAGCAGCTTTCTGATAGGACAGGAGAATTCACCCCTCCACTTT.

CDR3 DNA sequence: TGTGCCAGCTCACCGGCGGCCCTCAACTATGGCTACACCTTC. This sequence encodes CASSPAALNYGYTF. This chain connects TRBV18 to TRBJ1-2; D unresolved. The V and J ends lost 3 bases and 2 bases respectively, with 10 bases between them. Germline V gene sequence: CDR1 KGHSH, CDR2 LQKENI. The CDR3 is 14 amino acids.

The CDR3 region is CAISESPAGEGRHEKLFF. In DNA form, the CDR3 reads TGTGCCATCAGTGAGTCGCCGGCAGGTGAGGGTCGCCATGAAAAACTGTTTTTT. The chain is built from TRBV10-3 and TRBJ1-4; no reliable D call. V was clipped by 0 bases and J by 6 bases, with 20 bases between them. The CDR3 extends over 18 amino acids. Germline assignment: CDR1 ENHRY and CDR2 SYGVKD.

This clone was seen a handful of times. The chain carries TRBV4-1 and TRBJ1-1; TRBD1 matches 7 bases. Germline values: CDR1 MGHRA, CDR2 YSYEKL. Losses at the gene ends were 4 bases for V and 0 bases for J; bases not matched to a gene: 8. There are 16 residues in the CDR3. CDR3 region: CASSLRTGVVNTEAFF. CDR3 DNA sequence: TGCGCCAGCAGCCTGCGGACAGGAGTCGTGAACACTGAAGCTTTCTTT.

This chain joins TRBV19 and TRBJ1-3; D is ambiguous. From germline, CDR1 is LNHDA and CDR2 SQIVND (reference sequence). V gave up 2 bases and J gave up 0 bases, with 8 bases separating them. This CDR3 has 15 amino acids. CDR3 residues: CASSITDYSGNTIYF. The CDR3 DNA sequence: TGTGCCAGTAGTATAACGGACTACTCTGGAAACACCATATATTTT.

CDR3 nucleotides: TGTGCCTGGAGTGTCGGAGGGAACACTGAAGCTTTCTTT. Encoded protein: CAWSVGGNTEAFF. The chain employs TRBV30 and TRBJ1-1; D is undetermined. This CDR3 has 13 residues. V lost 0 bases and J 1 base, leaving 6 bases between the germline ends. The germline V gene has CDR1 GTSNPN and CDR2 SVGIG (reference sequence).

This clone showed up just a few times. The rearrangement links TRBV6-1 to TRBJ2-7; 7 bases align to TRBD1. Trimming cost V 6 bases and J 0 bases; bases outside gene matches: 2. The V gene's germline CDR1 is MNHNS and CDR2 SASEGT. This CDR3 comprises 13 residues. CDR3 in amino acids: CASRGTASYEQYF. Written as DNA, the CDR3 is TGTGCCAGCAGGGGGACAGCCTCCTACGAGCAGTACTTC.

The chain links TRBV2 to TRBJ1-4; 8 bases agree with TRBD1. This CDR3 spans 13 amino acids. V lost 4 bases and J lost 7; bases outside the gene matches: 2. Looked up from germline, CDR1 is SNHLY and CDR2 is FYNNEI. CDR3 sequence (DNA): TGTGCCAGCAGTGGGCAGGGGGCTGAAAAACTGTTTTTT. Encoded protein: CASSGQGAEKLFF.